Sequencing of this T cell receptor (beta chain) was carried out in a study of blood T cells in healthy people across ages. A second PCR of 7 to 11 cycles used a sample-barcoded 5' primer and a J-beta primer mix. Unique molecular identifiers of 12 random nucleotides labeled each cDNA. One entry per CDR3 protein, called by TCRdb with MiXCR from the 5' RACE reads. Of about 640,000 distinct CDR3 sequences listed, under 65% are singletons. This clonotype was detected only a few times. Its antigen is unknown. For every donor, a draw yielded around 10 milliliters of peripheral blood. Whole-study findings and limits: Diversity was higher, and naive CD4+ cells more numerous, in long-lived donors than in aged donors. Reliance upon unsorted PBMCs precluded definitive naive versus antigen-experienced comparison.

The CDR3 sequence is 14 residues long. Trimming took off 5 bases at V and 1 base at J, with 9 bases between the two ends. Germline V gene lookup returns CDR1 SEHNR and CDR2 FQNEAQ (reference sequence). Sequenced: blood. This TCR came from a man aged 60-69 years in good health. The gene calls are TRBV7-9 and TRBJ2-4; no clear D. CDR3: CASSAQGAKNIQYF. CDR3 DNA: TGTGCCAGCAGCGCCCAAGGGGCCAAAAACATTCAGTACTTC.